These 18 T cell receptor beta chains share one sample of origin, sequenced in a study of PD-1 blockade in mismatch repair-deficient tumors. Sequencing was performed with immunoSEQ multiplex PCR; in TCRdb, only in-frame clones are kept and a portion is missing. This table holds approximately 130,000 clones, roughly 86% found once. This material consisted of peripheral blood, taken 44 weeks after starting pembrolizumab. These receptors were collected from an adult with mismatch repair-deficient cancer.

This clone was recorded only once. The chain employs TRBV28 and TRBJ1-5; D is perhaps TRBD1 (5 bases). The germline V gene encodes CDR1 MDHEN and CDR2 SYDVKM. This CDR3 contains 14 residues. V lost 6 bases and J 7 bases, leaving 16 bases between the germline ends. The CDR3 DNA reads TGTGCCAGCAGGCCTCAGGGATGGGAACAGCCCCAGCATTTT. This codes for CASRPQGWEQPQHF.

CDR3 sequence reads: CASSIAFPNEQFF. CDR3 DNA sequence: TGTGCCAGTAGTATAGCGTTCCCAAATGAGCAGTTCTTC. V is TRBV19 and J is TRBJ2-1; D remains ambiguous. Germline V CDR1 and CDR2: LNHDA, SQIVND (reference sequence). The V and J ends lost 1 base and 7 bases respectively, with 8 bases between them. This CDR3 is built from 13 residues.

The V and J genes are TRBV7-9 and TRBJ2-7; 12 bases agree with TRBD1. Looked up from germline, CDR1 is SEHNR and CDR2 is FQNEAQ (reference sequence). J lost 7 bases, V lost 5 bases, and 6 bases had no gene match. The CDR3 contains 14 residues. CDR3 bases: TGTGCCAGCAGCGTTGGGGACAGGGGGCGTGAGCAGTACTTC. This encodes CASSVGDRGREQYF.

V is TRBV5-1 and J is TRBJ2-1, with TRBD2 identical over 8 bases. The CDR3 has 21 amino acids. Germline V gives CDR1 SGHRS, CDR2 YFSETQ. Unmatched junction bases numbered 19, after V lost 2 bases and J lost 0 bases. The CDR3 region is CASSFTGTVTSVASSYNEQFF. The DNA of the CDR3 is TGCGCCAGCAGCTTTACAGGGACGGTGACTAGCGTCGCGAGCTCCTACAATGAGCAGTTCTTC.

The chain is built from TRBV29-1 and TRBJ2-3, with 10 bases that match TRBD2. The J segment lost 0 bases and the V segment lost 0 bases, leaving 15 bases of the junction unmatched. The CDR3 has 20 amino acids. The germline gives CDR1 SQVTM, CDR2 ANQGSEA. This chain's CDR3 is CSVEDGTGLALTPSTDTQYF. In DNA, the CDR3 is TGCAGCGTTGAAGATGGCACGGGACTAGCGTTAACGCCTAGCACAGATACGCAGTATTTT.

The rearrangement uses TRBV25-1 and TRBJ2-1, with 9 nucleotides matching TRBD2. Trimming took 2 bases from V and 7 from J; bases not matched to a gene: 6. The CDR3 sequence is 15 residues long. The germline V gene encodes CDR1 MGHDK and CDR2 SYGVNS. The CDR3: CASSEVAGVINEQFF. The CDR3 DNA reads as TGTGCCAGCAGTGAAGTAGCGGGAGTTATTAATGAGCAGTTCTTC.

This clone was picked up a small number of times. The rearrangement joins TRBV28 to TRBJ2-7; TRBD1 agrees at 10 bases. Per the germline V gene, CDR1 is MDHEN and CDR2 is SYDVKM. Trimming at V came to 5 bases and at J to 7 bases, leaving 8 bases not matched to a gene. The CDR3 contains 14 residues. The CDR3 coding sequence is TGTGCCAGCAGTCCAGGACAGGGGGAGAGAGAGCAGTACTTC. Its protein is CASSPGQGEREQYF.

V is TRBV23-1 and J is TRBJ2-1; 8 bases agree with TRBD2. TRBV23-1 is an ORF for which the function is uncertain. The CDR3 runs 14 residues. Trimming cost V 3 bases and J 8 bases; bases outside gene matches: 6. CDR3 in amino acids: CASSQISGVDEQFF. CDR3 bases: TGCGCCAGCAGTCAGATTAGCGGGGTCGATGAGCAGTTCTTC.

V and J are TRBV19 and TRBJ2-7, with TRBD2 identical over 7 bases. The J segment lost 4 bases and the V segment lost 4 bases, leaving 10 bases of the junction unmatched. The CDR3 length is 15 residues. CDR1 is LNHDA, CDR2 SQIVND, per germline (reference sequence). In DNA form, the CDR3 reads TGTGCCAGTAGTAGGGGCCGGGGGGTCTCGTACGAGCAGTACTTC. Amino acids: CASSRGRGVSYEQYF.

The V and J genes are TRBV4-1 and TRBJ2-7; 7 bases match TRBD2. Germline V gives CDR1 MGHRA, CDR2 YSYEKL. Trimming cost V 0 bases and J 1 base; bases outside gene matches: 6. This CDR3 region has 16 residues. The CDR3 is CASSQESSSGSYEQYF. In DNA, the CDR3 is TGCGCCAGCAGCCAAGAGTCGTCTAGCGGATCCTACGAGCAGTACTTC.

This rearrangement joins TRBV5-1 to TRBJ2-7, with 10 bases that match TRBD2. In germline, CDR1 is SGHRS, CDR2 YFSETQ. V lost 0 bases, J lost 3 bases, and 12 bases stayed unmatched. This CDR3 contains 18 residues. This CDR3 reads CASSLDPSGSTTIYEQYF. The DNA for the CDR3 is TGCGCCAGCAGCTTGGATCCTAGCGGGAGTACCACAATCTACGAGCAGTACTTC.

This chain connects TRBV11-2 to TRBJ1-1; weak D call: TRBD1 (5 bases). The V end was cut by 0 bases, the J end by 7 bases, with 12 bases between. Germline CDR1 and CDR2: SGHAT and FQNNGV. The CDR3 extends over 14 amino acids. The CDR3 is CASSLDIRVVEAFF. The DNA of the CDR3 is TGTGCCAGCAGCTTAGATATCAGGGTGGTTGAAGCTTTCTTT.

V is TRBV29-1 and J is TRBJ2-7; 7 bases match TRBD2. The length of the CDR3 is 12 residues. V shed 7 bases and J 4 bases; nucleotides not matched to a gene: 7. Germline V gene data show CDR1 as SQVTM and CDR2 as ANQGSEA. The CDR3, as DNA: TGCAGCGGGGCGGGAGAGGGGTACGAGCAGTACTTC. This sequence encodes CSGAGEGYEQYF.

The CDR3 region is CASSLARRKNTEAFF. CDR3 DNA: TGTGCCAGCAGCTTAGCGCGGAGGAAGAACACTGAAGCTTTCTTT. The chain joins TRBV7-2 to TRBJ1-1; D ambiguous. Per germline, CDR1 SGHTA and CDR2 FQGNSA. Trimming pared 0 bases from V and 1 base from J, leaving 9 bases between. The CDR3 totals 15 residues.

This rearrangement joins TRBV6-1 to TRBJ2-7, with 11 positions matching TRBD1. The V segment lost 6 bases and the J segment 9 bases; nucleotides outside the gene matches: 10. The V gene's germline CDR1 is MNHNS and CDR2 SASEGT. The CDR3 extends over 14 amino acids. The CDR3 DNA is TGTGCCAGCAGGGGGACAGGGGGGCCTACGGGGCAGTACTTC. Protein product: CASRGTGGPTGQYF.

CDR3 bases: TGTGCCACCAGCAGAGAGAGGGCCTATACCCAAGAGACCCAGTACTTC. The encoded protein is CATSRERAYTQETQYF. The rearrangement joins TRBV15 to TRBJ2-5; D perhaps matches TRBD2 (5 bases). V dropped 0 bases and J dropped 1 base, with 12 bases sitting between them. CDR3 length equals 16 residues. The germline CDR1 and CDR2 sequences are LNHNV and YYDKDF (reference sequence).

Of note for this clone: The junction departs from germline at one end; a sequencing error may be responsible. The CDR3 bases are TGCGCCAGCAGCTTGGACGCTAGCGGGAGCCGGGGGGGGCTGTTTTTT. Its protein product is CASSLDASGSRGGLFF. The chain links TRBV5-1 to TRBJ2-2; 10 nucleotides align to TRBD2. Germline V gene lookup returns CDR1 SGHRS and CDR2 YFSETQ. This CDR3 region has 16 residues. Using reference TRBV5-1 and TRBJ2-2 for the parts outside the CDR3, the full variable domain is KAGVTQTPRYLIKTRGQQVTLSCSPISGHRSVSWYQQTPGQGLQFLFEYFSETQRNKGNFPGRFSGRQFSNSRSEMNVSTLELGDSALYLCASSLDASGSRGGLFFGEGSRLTVL.

This chain uses TRBV5-1 with TRBJ2-7; 7 nucleotides line up with TRBD2. Germline lookup yields CDR1 SGHRS and CDR2 YFSETQ. The CDR3 is 15 residues long. V lost 4 bases, J lost 2 bases, and 9 bases stayed unmatched. The CDR3 region has the DNA TGCGCCAGCAGCCTGGGGGGGAACGAGGCCTACGAGCAGTACTTC. Its translation is CASSLGGNEAYEQYF.